This T cell receptor (beta chain) was observed in a study of T cells in localized non-small cell lung cancer. Study conclusions and caveats: Among the top 100 tumor clones, a median about 60 appeared in adjacent lung. Sequence data derive from only one tumor region, so heterogeneity remains possible. Adjacent uninvolved lung had the highest clonality, suggesting focused antigen responses.

With 0 bases removed from V and 2 bases from J, the gap between germline ends came to 6 bases. The CDR3 is made up of 14 amino acids. Germline CDR1 LGHNA, CDR2 YNFKEQ. Clones were sequenced by immunoSEQ multiplex PCR, and TCRdb holds only the in-frame ones, with some missing. The sample holds nearly 25,000 clones; 86% are singletons and the top ten take roughly 6%. Regarding this clone: Its antigen is still unknown.

The sequence was collected from a male donor aged 60 or over with stage II squamous cell lung carcinoma. This chain joins TRBV4-2 and TRBJ2-3; no clear D gene. The material sequenced was peripheral blood, taken before any cancer treatment. Here the CDR3 reads CASSQDRYTDTQYF. In DNA, the CDR3 is TGTGCCAGCAGCCAAGATAGATACACAGATACGCAGTATTTT.